Listed here are 20 T cell receptor beta chains from one sample, sequenced in a study of T cell changes during pregnancy in multiple sclerosis. Only in-frame clones appear in the TCRdb table, and some are missing; sequencing was by immunoSEQ multiplex PCR. The table lists about 36,000 clones, approximately 91% of them singletons. The sample consisted of CD8+ T cells from peripheral blood mononuclear cells, taken in the third trimester of pregnancy. The source of these receptors is a female donor with multiple sclerosis, enrolled in a pregnancy study.

The chain links TRBV18 to TRBJ2-2, with D uncertain. The CDR3 loop spans 15 amino acids. CDR1 and CDR2 from the germline V gene are KGHSH and LQKENI. Between the trimmed V and J ends, which lost 6 bases and 0 bases, there was a span of 11 bases. CDR3 amino acids: CASSFWQTNTGELFF. In DNA form, the CDR3 reads TGTGCCAGCTCCTTCTGGCAGACGAACACCGGGGAGCTGTTTTTT.

The chain recombines TRBV29-1 with TRBJ2-5; D possibly corresponds to TRBD2 (5 bases). This CDR3 is 14 amino acids long. V was shortened by 4 bases and J by 5 bases, with 17 bases between the two germline ends. Germline assignment: CDR1 SQVTM and CDR2 ANQGSEA. For the CDR3, the DNA is TGCAGCGTTGTGCCTATAGCGTTCACGGAGACCCAGTACTTC. Translated: CSVVPIAFTETQYF.

Written as DNA, the CDR3 is TGTGCCAGCAGCTTACCGGGACTAACCTACAATGAGCAGTTCTTC. It codes for CASSLPGLTYNEQFF. The genes are TRBV11-2 and TRBJ2-1; 7 bases map to TRBD2. V dropped 2 bases and J dropped 2; count of bases not matched to a gene: 3. The CDR3 is 15 residues long. The germline V gene encodes CDR1 SGHAT and CDR2 FQNNGV. The full variable domain, in which reference TRBV11-2 and TRBJ2-1 provide the parts outside the CDR3, is EAGVAQSPRYKIIEKRQSVAFWCNPISGHATLYWYQQILGQGPKLLIQFQNNGVVDDSQLPKDRFSAERLKGVDSTLKIQPAKLEDSAVYLCASSLPGLTYNEQFFGPGTRLTVL.

This clone was counted a few times. This chain joins TRBV7-6 and TRBJ2-1, with a weak D call TRBD2 (6 bases). The CDR3 is 15 amino acids. With 4 bases removed from V and 3 bases from J, the gap between germline ends came to 13 bases. Germline V gives CDR1 SGHVS, CDR2 FNYEAQ. DNA for the CDR3: TGTGCCAGCAGCTCCGGGAGAGGTGTCTACAATGAGCAGTTCTTC. Its translation: CASSSGRGVYNEQFF.

The chain is built from TRBV29-1 and TRBJ2-7; 7 bases agree with TRBD1. This CDR3 region has 13 residues. Trimming took 6 bases from V and 2 from J; bases not matched to a gene: 7. The germline V gene has CDR1 SQVTM and CDR2 ANQGSEA. This chain's CDR3 is CSVPEQGTYEQYF. In DNA form, the CDR3 reads TGCAGCGTGCCTGAACAGGGGACCTACGAGCAGTACTTC.

This sequence joins TRBV18 and TRBJ2-2; 7 bases fit TRBD1. In germline, CDR1 is KGHSH, CDR2 LQKENI. V was pared by 2 bases and J by 2 bases, with 5 bases of the junction left unmatched. The CDR3 extends over 16 amino acids. In DNA, the CDR3 is TGTGCCAGCTCACCATTGGGACAGAGTAACACCGGGGAGCTGTTTTTT. This gives the protein CASSPLGQSNTGELFF.

In its sample, this clone was seen a few times. The chain couples TRBV29-1 to TRBJ1-2; 8 positions match TRBD1. The CDR3 is 13 amino acids. The trim removed 2 bases at V and 5 bases at J, leaving 4 bases unmatched. From germline, CDR1 is SQVTM and CDR2 ANQGSEA. CDR3 sequence reads: CSVEQGQEYGYTF. Written as DNA, the CDR3 is TGCAGCGTTGAACAGGGACAGGAGTATGGCTACACCTTC.

J is TRBJ2-1 and V is TRBV4-1; the match to TRBD2 covers 12 bases. V shed 0 bases and J 1 base; nucleotides not matched to a gene: 7. Germline values: CDR1 MGHRA, CDR2 YSYEKL. This CDR3 region has 19 residues. As DNA, the CDR3 is TGCGCCAGCAGCCAAGAAGGGGCTAGCGGGAGGGCATCCTACAATGAGCAGTTCTTC. Residues: CASSQEGASGRASYNEQFF.

This chain uses TRBV29-1 with TRBJ2-5, with TRBD2 identical over 12 bases. Germline-derived CDR1 and CDR2 are SQVTM and ANQGSEA. This CDR3 is 14 amino acids long. The ends lost 6 bases at V and 3 bases at J; junction bases unmatched: 5. The chain's CDR3 is CSVRLAGEEETQYF. The CDR3 coding sequence is TGCAGCGTGAGACTAGCGGGAGAGGAAGAGACCCAGTACTTC.

CDR3 coding DNA: TGTGCCAGCAGCAAGGGGACAGGGGAGAATCACGAGCAGTACTTC. Translating it yields CASSKGTGENHEQYF. This chain joins TRBV7-2 and TRBJ2-7; 10 positions match TRBD1. CDR1 is SGHTA and CDR2 is FQGNSA in the germline V gene. V shed 5 bases and J 5 bases; nucleotides not matched to a gene: 9. This CDR3 spans 15 amino acids.

This sequence joins TRBV5-1 and TRBJ1-1, with D possibly matching TRBD1 (6 bases). This CDR3 contains 15 residues. Between the trimmed V and J ends, which lost 0 bases and 3 bases, there was a span of 12 bases. The germline gives CDR1 SGHRS, CDR2 YFSETQ. The CDR3 region has the DNA TGCGCCAGCAGCTTGGTCCTTTCAGGGGACACTGAAGCTTTCTTT. Its protein is CASSLVLSGDTEAFF.

The gene calls are TRBV2 and TRBJ1-1; tentatively, D is TRBD1 (5 bases). Trimming cost V 8 bases and J 7 bases, with 11 bases left between them. Germline CDR1 SNHLY, CDR2 FYNNEI. CDR3 length equals 11 residues. DNA of the CDR3: TGTGCCAGCTATGGGGGGGATGAAGCTTTCTTT. This encodes CASYGGDEAFF.

The chain employs TRBV27 and TRBJ1-2; D possibly corresponds to TRBD1 (5 bases). Per germline, CDR1 MNHEY and CDR2 SMNVEV (reference sequence). Trimming cost V 0 bases and J 5 bases, with 13 bases left between them. CDR3 size: 15 residues. The CDR3 nucleotides are TGTGCCAGCAGTTTATCGTACAGGTTACTATATGGCTACACCTTC. It is translated as CASSLSYRLLYGYTF.

This clone came up a few times. The chain links TRBV7-9 to TRBJ1-3; D unclear. Deletions cut 1 base from V and 4 bases from J, with 8 bases between. Germline CDR1 SEHNR, CDR2 FQNEAQ (reference sequence). The CDR3 loop spans 14 amino acids. The CDR3 DNA reads as TGTGCCAGCAGCTTAGTTGAGGTCGGAAACACCATATATTTT. The encoded protein is CASSLVEVGNTIYF. The full variable domain, its missing parts supplied by reference TRBV7-9 and TRBJ1-3, is DTGVSQNPRHKITKRGQNVTFRCDPISEHNRLYWYRQTLGQGPEFLTYFQNEAQLEKSRLLSDRFSAERPKGSFSTLEIQRTEQGDSAMYLCASSLVEVGNTIYFGEGSWLTVV.

The J gene is TRBJ1-3, the V gene TRBV6-5; no reliable D call. V was cut by 2 bases and J by 0 bases, with 5 bases left in between. The CDR3 sequence is 14 residues long. Germline-derived CDR1 and CDR2 are MNHEY and SVGAGI. The CDR3 here is CASSYTVSGNTIYF. The CDR3 nucleotides read TGTGCCAGCAGTTACACAGTCTCTGGAAACACCATATATTTT.

The rearrangement links TRBV19 to TRBJ2-7; 11 positions match TRBD1. The CDR3 length is 14 residues. Germline assignment: CDR1 LNHDA and CDR2 SQIVND (reference sequence). Germline trimming cut 6 bases from V and 4 bases from J; bases unmatched to any gene: 5. Here the CDR3 DNA reads TGTGCCAGTAGCCCAGGACAGGGGGCATACGAGCAGTACTTC. This sequence encodes CASSPGQGAYEQYF.

This chain links TRBV7-6 with TRBJ1-4, with TRBD1 identical over 8 bases. The CDR3 totals 16 residues. V dropped 4 bases and J dropped 2; count of bases not matched to a gene: 6. CDR1 is SGHVS and CDR2 is FNYEAQ in the germline V gene. CDR3 nucleotides: TGTGCCAGCAGCTCAGGACAGGGAGGGACTAATGAAAAACTGTTTTTT. Protein: CASSSGQGGTNEKLFF.

The chain carries TRBV28 and TRBJ1-5; 7 positions agree with TRBD1. CDR1 and CDR2 from the germline V gene are MDHEN and SYDVKM. CDR3 length equals 15 residues. The ends lost 6 bases at V and 0 bases at J; junction bases unmatched: 5. The CDR3 protein is CASSTGQHSNQPQHF. The CDR3 region has the DNA TGTGCCAGCAGCACGGGACAGCATAGCAATCAGCCCCAGCATTTT.

This chain connects TRBV19 to TRBJ1-1, with TRBD1 matching over 8 bases. The CDR3 spans 14 residues. V shed 2 bases and J 5 bases; nucleotides not matched to a gene: 4. Germline V gene sequence: CDR1 LNHDA, CDR2 SQIVND (reference sequence). The DNA of the CDR3 is TGTGCCAGTAGTATATCGGACAGGGCTACTGAAGCTTTCTTT. As protein: CASSISDRATEAFF.

This clone was observed once. The CDR3 nucleotides read TGTGCCAGCAGCTTGAGCGGATACGAGCAGTACTTC. As protein: CASSLSGYEQYF. V is TRBV5-6 and J is TRBJ2-7; TRBD2 might be the D (5 bases). This CDR3 region has 12 residues. Germline-derived CDR1 and CDR2 are SGHDT and YYEEEE. The V end was cut by 1 base, the J end by 4 bases, with 6 bases between. Complete variable domain (other parts from reference TRBV5-6 and TRBJ2-7): DAGVTQSPTHLIKTRGQQVTLRCSPKSGHDTVSWYQQALGQGPQFIFQYYEEEERQRGNFPDRFSGHQFPNYSSELNVNALLLGDSALYLCASSLSGYEQYFGPGTRLTVT.